This passage covers 2 T cell receptor beta chains from one sample sequenced in a study of T cells in localized non-small cell lung cancer. Sequencing used immunoSEQ multiplex PCR; TCRdb keeps in-frame clones, though not all of them. The sample holds fewer than 25,000 clones; roughly nine tenths are singletons and the top ten take more than 0.95%. The sequencing used peripheral blood, collected before any cancer treatment. Receptor source: a woman aged 35 to 70 with stage I lung adenocarcinoma.

The rearrangement joins TRBV19 to TRBJ2-1; 8 bases map to TRBD1. This CDR3 contains 14 residues. V was clipped by 9 bases and J by 1 base; unmatched bases: 5. Germline values: CDR1 LNHDA, CDR2 SQIVND (reference sequence). This CDR3 reads CASLRQGSYNEQFF. CDR3 coding DNA: TGTGCCAGCCTTCGACAGGGGTCCTACAATGAGCAGTTCTTC.

V gene TRBV7-3 combines with J gene TRBJ2-2; perhaps TRBD2 as D (5 bases). The V and J ends lost 4 bases and 5 bases respectively, with 11 bases between them. The germline gives CDR1 SGHTA, CDR2 FQGTGA. There are 14 residues in the CDR3. The CDR3 coding sequence is TGTGCCAGCAGCTGGTCGTCGGGGACCGGGGAGCTGTTTTTT. Protein sequence: CASSWSSGTGELFF.